These 5 T cell receptor beta chains share one sample of origin, sequenced in a study of human T cells and chemical hapten exposure. A single record per CDR3 protein comes from TCRdb applying MiXCR to the RACE reads. The sample shows roughly 200,000 distinct CDR3 sequences, around 23% of them seen only once. Time point defined: patch test 3, about 24 weeks after DPC sensitization. Treatment meaning: therapeutic diphenylcyclopropenone sensitization with weekly scalp DPC. The starting material was whole blood, obtained in connection with sensitization to the hapten diphenylcyclopropenone (DPC). All receptors derive from a woman between 35 and 50 years old with alopecia areata. Some clones in this sample may be carry-over from other donors' samples.

With regard to this clonotype: A junction end diverges from the germline sequence, so it may reflect a read error. The V gene is TRBV5-6, the J gene TRBJ2-7; a weak D match, TRBD2 (6 bases). CDR3 size: 16 residues. In germline, CDR1 is SGHDT, CDR2 YYEEEE. CDR3 region: CASSLAVTLASGEQYF. The CDR3 bases are TGTGCCAGCAGTTTGGCCGTGACTCTAGCGTCCGGCGAGCAGTACTTC.

The gene calls are TRBV29-1 and TRBJ2-7, with TRBD2 matching 9 bases. V lost 4 bases to trimming and J lost 7 bases; unmatched junction nucleotides: 5. Germline V gene sequence: CDR1 SQVTM, CDR2 ANQGSEA. CDR3 size: 12 residues. CDR3 sequence reads: CSVVGGRGEQYF. CDR3 nucleotides: TGCAGCGTTGTGGGCGGGAGGGGGGAGCAGTACTTC.

This clonotype turned up a few times. The V and J genes are TRBV4-2 and TRBJ2-1, with D possibly matching TRBD2 (7 bases). The CDR3 runs 13 residues. CDR1 is LGHNA, CDR2 YNFKEQ, per germline. V lost 6 bases and J lost 9, with 15 bases in between. CDR3: CASSRGGGIEQFF. In nucleotides, the CDR3 is TGTGCCAGCAGTAGGGGAGGGGGGATTGAGCAGTTCTTC.

This clonotype was counted between two and nine times. The rearrangement links TRBV12-3 or TRBV12-4 to TRBJ2-5; 7 nucleotides match TRBD2. V gave up 3 bases and J gave up 7 bases; unmatched junction bases: 8. The CDR3 totals 14 residues. The CDR3 sequence: CASSFNSGLGTQYF. CDR3 in DNA: TGTGCCAGCAGTTTTAATAGCGGGTTGGGGACCCAGTACTTC.

This clonotype has only a few counts. The rearrangement uses TRBV27 and TRBJ1-1; D is perhaps TRBD1 (6 bases). This CDR3 is 15 amino acids long. CDR1 is MNHEY, CDR2 SMNVEV, per germline (reference sequence). Trimming stripped 0 bases from V and 0 bases from J, with 8 bases between. The chain's CDR3 is CASSLSGGLNTEAFF. The CDR3 DNA reads TGTGCCAGCAGTTTATCCGGGGGCCTGAACACTGAAGCTTTCTTT.